The T cell receptor (beta chain) under discussion was sequenced for a study of T cells after yellow fever vaccination. Study observations and caveats: Repertoires sorted by FACS could include abundant clonotypes that are contaminants from the bulk population.

TCRdb passed the 5' RACE reads through MiXCR, listing each CDR3 protein once. The repertoire has tens of thousands of distinct CDR3 sequences, over 4.5% of them found once; the top ten carry roughly 39%. Per the germline V gene, CDR1 is MNHEY and CDR2 is SVGAGI. Deletions cut 0 bases from V and 1 base from J, with 9 bases between. CDR3 length: 15 residues. Many counts were recorded for this clonotype. Its antigen is unknown. V and J are TRBV6-5 and TRBJ2-5, with D possibly TRBD2 on 6 matching bases. The material was CD8+ T cells sorted from PBMCs, obtained 10 days after the yellow fever booster vaccination. The receptor's source is a man aged 30 to 39 who received the YFV17D yellow fever vaccine. CDR3 sequence (DNA): TGTGCCAGCAGTTACTCCGGAGGGAGCCAAGAGACCCAGTACTTC. Translated, it gives CASSYSGGSQETQYF.